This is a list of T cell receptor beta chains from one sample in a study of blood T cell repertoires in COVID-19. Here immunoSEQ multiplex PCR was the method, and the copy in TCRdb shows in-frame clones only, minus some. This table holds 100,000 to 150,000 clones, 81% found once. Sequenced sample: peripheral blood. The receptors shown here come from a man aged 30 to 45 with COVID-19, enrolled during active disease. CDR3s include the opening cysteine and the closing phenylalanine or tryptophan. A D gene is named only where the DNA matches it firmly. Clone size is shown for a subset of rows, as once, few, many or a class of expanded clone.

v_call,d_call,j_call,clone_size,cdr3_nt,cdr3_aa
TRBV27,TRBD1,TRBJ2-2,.,TGTGCCAGCAGCTCGCACGACAGGGTGGACACCGGGGAGCTGTTTTTT,CASSSHDRVDTGELFF
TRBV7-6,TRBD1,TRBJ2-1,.,TGTGCCAGCGGCCGCCGGACAGGGAGCTCCTACAATGAGCAGTTCTTC,CASGRRTGSSYNEQFF
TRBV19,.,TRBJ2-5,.,TGTGCCAGTAGTACCAGGGGATTCCAAGAGACCCAGTACTTC,CASSTRGFQETQYF
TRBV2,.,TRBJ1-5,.,TGTGCCAGCAGGGACCAGGGTACCCGCAATCAGCCCCAGCATTTT,CASRDQGTRNQPQHF
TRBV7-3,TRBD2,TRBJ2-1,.,TGTGCCAGCAGCCCCCAGACTAGCGGGAGGGTTAAAGAGCAGTTCTTC,CASSPQTSGRVKEQFF
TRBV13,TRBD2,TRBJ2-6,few,TGTGCCAGCAGCCGTATTAGGGACCGGGGGGGATCTGGGGCCAACGTCCTGACTTTC,CASSRIRDRGGSGANVLTF
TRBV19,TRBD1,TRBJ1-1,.,TGTGCCAGTAGTGCCCGGGACAGGGGTAGGGACACTGAAGCTTTCTTT,CASSARDRGRDTEAFF
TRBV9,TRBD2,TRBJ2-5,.,TGTGCCAGCAGCGTAGATCTAGCGGGGGGCAATTCGGAGACCCAGTACTTC,CASSVDLAGGNSETQYF
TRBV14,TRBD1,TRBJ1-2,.,TGTGCCAGCAGCCGGAGCAGGGGGCATGGCTACACCTTC,CASSRSRGHGYTF
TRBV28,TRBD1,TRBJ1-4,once,TGTGCCAGCAGTCGGCTGGGGACAGGCCTCCCCAATGAAAAACTGTTTTTT,CASSRLGTGLPNEKLFF
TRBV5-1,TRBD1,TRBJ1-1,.,TGCGCCAGCAGCTTGGCGGGACAGGGGGGGTCCGCTGAAGCTTTCTTT,CASSLAGQGGSAEAFF
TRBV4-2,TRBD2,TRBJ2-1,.,TGTGCCAGCAGCCAAGCCGCTCTAGCGGAAGGACTCAATGAGCAGTTCTTC,CASSQAALAEGLNEQFF
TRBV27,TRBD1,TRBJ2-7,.,TGTGCCAGCAGTATAGCAGGGGGCGTCTCCTACGAGCAGTACTTC,CASSIAGGVSYEQYF
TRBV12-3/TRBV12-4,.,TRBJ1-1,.,TGTGCCAGCAGGGGACTTATGAACACTGAAGCTTTCTTT,CASRGLMNTEAFF
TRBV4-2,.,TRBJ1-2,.,TGTGCCAGCAGCCAAGATCTCTCAGCTAACTATGGCTACACCTTC,CASSQDLSANYGYTF
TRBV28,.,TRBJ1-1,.,TGTGCCAGCACCACCCATGAAGGGGCCGGGTGGAACACTGAAGCTTTCTTT,CASTTHEGAGWNTEAFF
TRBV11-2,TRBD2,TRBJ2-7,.,TGTGCCAGCGGCACTAGCGGGGGGATTAGCTCCTACGAGCAGTACTTC,CASGTSGGISSYEQYF
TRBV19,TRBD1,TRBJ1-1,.,TGTGCCAGTAGCCTAAAACTGGACAGGGGTAAAGGTGAAGCTTTCTTT,CASSLKLDRGKGEAFF
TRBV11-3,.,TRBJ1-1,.,TGTGCCAGCAGCAAACTAACAGGGAACACTGAAGCTTTCTTT,CASSKLTGNTEAFF
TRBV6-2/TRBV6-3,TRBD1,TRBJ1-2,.,TGTGCCAGCAGTTACGGAGGACAGGGGGTTTCCATGGGCTACACCTTC,CASSYGGQGVSMGYTF
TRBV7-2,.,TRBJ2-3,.,TGTGCCAGCAGCCCCTGGGGGGAGAAAGGAGATACGCAGTATTTT,CASSPWGEKGDTQYF
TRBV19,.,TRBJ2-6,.,TGTGCCAGTAGCCGCCCGGGCTCTGGGGCCAACGTCCTGACTTTC,CASSRPGSGANVLTF
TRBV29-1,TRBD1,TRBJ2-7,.,TGCAGCGTTGACACCGGGACAGGGACCTACGAGCAGTACTTC,CSVDTGTGTYEQYF
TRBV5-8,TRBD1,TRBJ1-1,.,TGTGCCAGCAGCCCCACCGACAGGGCCACTGAAGCTTTCTTT,CASSPTDRATEAFF
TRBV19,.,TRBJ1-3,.,TGTGCCAGTAGTACCCAGCGGGCAGCTTATGGAAACACCATATATTTT,CASSTQRAAYGNTIYF
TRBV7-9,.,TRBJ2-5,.,TGTGCCAGCAGCTTAGCGGGGGGAGAGACCCAGTACTTC,CASSLAGGETQYF
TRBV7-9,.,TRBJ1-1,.,TGTGCCAGCAGCCAATACAGGGACCCTGAAGCTTTCTTT,CASSQYRDPEAFF
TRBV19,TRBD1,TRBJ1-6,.,TGTGCCAGTAGTGGGCAGGGGGCGCAGGATAATTCACCCCTCCACTTT,CASSGQGAQDNSPLHF
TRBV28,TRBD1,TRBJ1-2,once,TGTGCCAGCAGGGGGACAGGGGGCAGCTATGGCTACACCTTC,CASRGTGGSYGYTF
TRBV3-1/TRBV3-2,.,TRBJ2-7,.,TGTGCCAGCAGCCTCCGACAGGACTCCTACGAGCAGTACTTC,CASSLRQDSYEQYF
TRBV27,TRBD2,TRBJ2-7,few,TGTGCCAGCAGTTTCCCGGGAGGGGAGCAGTACTTC,CASSFPGGEQYF
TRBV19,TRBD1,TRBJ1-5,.,TGTGCCAGTGGGACAGGGGGCGGGAGCAATCAGCCCCAGCATTTT,CASGTGGGSNQPQHF
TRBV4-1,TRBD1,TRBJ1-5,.,TGCGCCAGTAGGAACAGGGGGCTTGGTCAGCCCCAGCATTTT,CASRNRGLGQPQHF
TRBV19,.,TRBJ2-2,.,TGTGCCAGTACTACCATCCCCTTGGGGAGTGCCAACACCGGGGAGCTGTTTTTT,CASTTIPLGSANTGELFF
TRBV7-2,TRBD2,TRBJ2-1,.,TGTGCCAGCAGCTTCACCGGGACTAATGGGAATGAGCAGTTCTTC,CASSFTGTNGNEQFF
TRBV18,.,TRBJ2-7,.,TGTGCCAGCTCACGCGGTTATTTAGGCAGAGGTTACTACGAGCAGTACTTC,CASSRGYLGRGYYEQYF
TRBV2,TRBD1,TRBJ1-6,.,TGTGCCAGCAGCCAGGGGGTTTATTCACCCCTCCACTTT,CASSQGVYSPLHF
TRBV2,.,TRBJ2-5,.,TGTGCCAGCGGGCCGGGACTTTACCAAGAGACCCAGTACTTC,CASGPGLYQETQYF
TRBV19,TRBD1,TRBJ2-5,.,TGTGCCAGTAGTATTACGTGGTCGACAGGGGGGCAAGAGACCCAGTACTTC,CASSITWSTGGQETQYF
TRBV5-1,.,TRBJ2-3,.,TGCGCCAGCAGCTTGGCGGTTTCTAGCACAGATACGCAGTATTTT,CASSLAVSSTDTQYF
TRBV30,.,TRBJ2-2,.,TGTGCCTGGAGTCAGGGGCAGAGGCCCCGTACCGGGGAGCTGTTTTTT,CAWSQGQRPRTGELFF
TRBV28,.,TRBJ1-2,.,TGTGCCAGCAGTTCCCTGAGAGCCGGTCGCTATGTCTATGGCTACACCTTC,CASSSLRAGRYVYGYTF
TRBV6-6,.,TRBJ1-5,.,TGTGCCAGCAGCATAGATTATCAGCCCCAGCATTTT,CASSIDYQPQHF
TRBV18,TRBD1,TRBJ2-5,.,TGTGCCAGCTCACAGTCACAGGGGTTCGGAGAGACCCAGTACTTC,CASSQSQGFGETQYF
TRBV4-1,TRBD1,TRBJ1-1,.,TGCGCCAGCAGCCCCAGACAGGGGTTCACTGAAGCTTTCTTT,CASSPRQGFTEAFF
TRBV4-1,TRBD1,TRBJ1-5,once,TGCGCCAGCAGCCAAGTCGTTGGACAGGTGAATCAGCCCCAGCATTTT,CASSQVVGQVNQPQHF
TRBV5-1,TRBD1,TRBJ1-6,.,TGCGCCAGCAGCTCACAGGGGGCTTTGAATTCACCCCTCCACTTT,CASSSQGALNSPLHF
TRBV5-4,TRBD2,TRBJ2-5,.,TGTGCCACCACAGCGGGGGGGCGAGTTGGAGAGACCCAGTACTTC,CATTAGGRVGETQYF
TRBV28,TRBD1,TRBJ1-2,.,TGTGCCAGCAGTTCGGGACAGGCCGTCTATGGCTACACCTTC,CASSSGQAVYGYTF
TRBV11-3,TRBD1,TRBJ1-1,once,TGTGCCAGCAGCCCCCGACAGGGGGGAGGCACTGAAGCTTTCTTT,CASSPRQGGGTEAFF
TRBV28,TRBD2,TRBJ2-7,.,TGTGCCAGCAGTAGCGGGAGGTTAACCTACGAGCAGTACTTC,CASSSGRLTYEQYF
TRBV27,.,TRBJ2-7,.,TGTGCCAGCAGCCCCGTGGGCCTCCAGGGGAGTGAGCACGAGCAGTACTTC,CASSPVGLQGSEHEQYF
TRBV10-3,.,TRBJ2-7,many,TGTGCCATCAGTGCCACGGCGGGGGCTAGCGCCTACGAGCAGTACTTC,CAISATAGASAYEQYF
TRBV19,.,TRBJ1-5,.,TGTGCCAGTAGTCCTGGACACTTTCCCCAGCATTTT,CASSPGHFPQHF
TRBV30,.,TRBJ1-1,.,TGTGCCCAGCAGAGGAGGGCGAACACTGAAGCTTTCTTT,CAQQRRANTEAFF
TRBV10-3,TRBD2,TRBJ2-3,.,TGTGCCATCAGTGACCAAGCGGGGGCGGGAGATACGCAGTATTTT,CAISDQAGAGDTQYF
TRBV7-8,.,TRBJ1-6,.,TGTGCCAGCAGCCCGCCAGGGGCGAGTAATTCACCCCTCCACTTT,CASSPPGASNSPLHF
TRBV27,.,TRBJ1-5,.,TGTGCCAGCAGTTTTATTGGCAATCAGCCCCAGCATTTT,CASSFIGNQPQHF
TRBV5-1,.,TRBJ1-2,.,TGCGCCAGCAGCTTCACAGGCCAGGCCCCTAATGGCTACACCTTC,CASSFTGQAPNGYTF
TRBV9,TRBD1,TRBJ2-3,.,TGTGCCAGCAGCGTAGTGGGGGGACAGGGCCCAGATACGCAGTATTTT,CASSVVGGQGPDTQYF